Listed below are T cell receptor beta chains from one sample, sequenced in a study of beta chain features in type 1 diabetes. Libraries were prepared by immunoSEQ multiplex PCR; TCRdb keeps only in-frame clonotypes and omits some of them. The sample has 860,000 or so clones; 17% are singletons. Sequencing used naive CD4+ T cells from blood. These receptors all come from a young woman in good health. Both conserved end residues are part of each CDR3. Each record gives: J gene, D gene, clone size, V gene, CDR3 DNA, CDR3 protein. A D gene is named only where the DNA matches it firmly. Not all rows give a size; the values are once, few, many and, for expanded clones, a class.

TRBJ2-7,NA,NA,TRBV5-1,TGCGCCAGCAGTCTGCTCCGGGACCGTAACTACGAGCAGTACTTC,CASSLLRDRNYEQYF
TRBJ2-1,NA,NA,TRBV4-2,TGTGCCAGCAGCCAAGATGGAGAAAGAGAGCAGTTCTTC,CASSQDGEREQFF
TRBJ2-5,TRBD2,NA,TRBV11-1,TGTGCCAGCAGCTCAGAGGGACTAGCGGGAGGAGTACAGACCCAGTACTTC,CASSSEGLAGGVQTQYF
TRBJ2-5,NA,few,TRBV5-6,TGTGCCAGCAGCCCTGGGGGGCTAGCGGTAGAGACCCAGTACTTC,CASSPGGLAVETQYF
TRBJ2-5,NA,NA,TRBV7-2,TGTGCCAGCAGCTTAGGGGGCGGAGAGACCCAGTACTTC,CASSLGGGETQYF
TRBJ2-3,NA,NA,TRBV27,TGTGCCAGCAGTTTACGCCGTGGGGCAGATACGCAGTATTTT,CASSLRRGADTQYF
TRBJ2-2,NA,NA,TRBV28,TGTGCCAGCAACCGAGGGGGGCTGGGCGGGGAGCTGTTTTTT,CASNRGGLGGELFF
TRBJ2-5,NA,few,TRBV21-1,TGTGCCAGCAGCAAAGAGGTGGGACCCCCTAAAGAGACCCAGTACTTC,CASSKEVGPPKETQYF
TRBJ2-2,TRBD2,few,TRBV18,TGTGCCAGCTCACCACCGTTACTAGCGGGAAACACCGGGGAGCTGTTTTTT,CASSPPLLAGNTGELFF
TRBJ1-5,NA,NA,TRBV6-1,TGTGCCAGCAGTGACAGGGGACGCGATCAGCCCCAGCATTTT,CASSDRGRDQPQHF
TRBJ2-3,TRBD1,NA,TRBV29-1,TGCAGCGTGCGCCAGGGGACAGGGGCAGATACGCAGTATTTT,CSVRQGTGADTQYF
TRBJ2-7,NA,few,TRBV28,TGTGCCAGCATCCGGGAAGGAGAGCAGTACTTC,CASIREGEQYF
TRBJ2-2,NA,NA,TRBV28,TGTGCCTGTAAGCGCCTCGCGAACACCGGGGAGCTGTTTTTT,CACKRLANTGELFF
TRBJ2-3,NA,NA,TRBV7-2,TGTGCCAGCAGCTTGTCCCCAGGCGAGGGAACGCAGTATTTT,CASSLSPGEGTQYF
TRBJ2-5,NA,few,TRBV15,TGTGCCACCAGCAGAGGGGGAAGTTTGGAGGGAGAGACCCAGTACTTC,CATSRGGSLEGETQYF
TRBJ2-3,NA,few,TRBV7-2,TGTGCCAGCAGCTACACGGGGAAACTCACAGATACGCAGTATTTT,CASSYTGKLTDTQYF
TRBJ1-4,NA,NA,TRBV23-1,TGCGCCAGCAGTCAATCCACAGGGTCTGTGGGTGAAAAACTGTTTTTT,CASSQSTGSVGEKLFF
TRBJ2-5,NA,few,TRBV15,TGTGCCACCAGCAGAGGACTCGCAGCGAACCAAGAGACCCAGTACTTC,CATSRGLAANQETQYF
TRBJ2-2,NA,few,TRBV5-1,TGCGCCAGCAGCTTGGGCAGGGACACCGGGGAGCTGTTTTTT,CASSLGRDTGELFF
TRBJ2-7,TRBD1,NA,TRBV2,TGTGCCAGCAGTGACAAGGGACAGGTCTCCTACGAGCAGTACTTC,CASSDKGQVSYEQYF
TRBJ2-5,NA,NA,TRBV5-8,TGTGCCAGCAGAAATAAACGGTCGTTAGAGACCCAGTACTTC,CASRNKRSLETQYF
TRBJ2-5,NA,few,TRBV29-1,TGCAGCGTTGAACTGTCTGGGGAGACCCAGTACTTC,CSVELSGETQYF
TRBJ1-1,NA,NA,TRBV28,TGTGCCAGCAGTTCCGACCCCCGGGGAACTGAAGCTTTCTTT,CASSSDPRGTEAFF
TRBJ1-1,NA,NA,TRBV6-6,TGTGCCAGCAGTGCACCAAAGGGACCTGAAGCTTTCTTT,CASSAPKGPEAFF
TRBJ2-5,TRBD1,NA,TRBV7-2,TGTGCCAGCAGCTCGAGTAGCCCGGGGACAGGGGAAGAGACCCAGTACTTC,CASSSSSPGTGEETQYF
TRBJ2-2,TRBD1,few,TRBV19,TGTGCCAGTAGACGACCGGGACAGGGGGCCACCGGGGAGCTGTTTTTT,CASRRPGQGATGELFF
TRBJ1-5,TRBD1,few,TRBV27,TGTGCCAGCAGTCCTCTATCCCAGGGGGCCCATCAGCCCCAGCATTTT,CASSPLSQGAHQPQHF
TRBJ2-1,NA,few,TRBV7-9,TGTGCCAGCAGCCGCCCGAGAGGGCCGATAAATGAGCAGTTCTTC,CASSRPRGPINEQFF
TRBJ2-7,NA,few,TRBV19,TGTGCCAGTAGTATGGAACACGTTGCCTACGAGCAGTACTTC,CASSMEHVAYEQYF
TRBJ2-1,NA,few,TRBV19,TGTGCCAGTAGTAGTTTGCCAATTCCTGAGCAGTTCTTC,CASSSLPIPEQFF
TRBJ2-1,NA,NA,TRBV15,TGTGCCACCAGCAAGACGGGAGTTTTTTGGGGCAATGAGCAGTTCTTC,CATSKTGVFWGNEQFF
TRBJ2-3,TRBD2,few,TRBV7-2,TGTGCCAGCAGCCCCCAGGGACTAGCGGGGCGAGGGATACAGTATTTT,CASSPQGLAGRGIQYF
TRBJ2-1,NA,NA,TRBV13,TGTGCCAGCAGCTTAGGCCTTGGGAGTCTTTGGTACAATGAGCAGTTCTTC,CASSLGLGSLWYNEQFF
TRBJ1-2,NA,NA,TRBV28,TGTGCCAGCAGATTAGAAGGGGCGAGGGGCTACACCTTC,CASRLEGARGYTF
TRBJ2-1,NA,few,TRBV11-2,TGTGCCAGCAGCTTTCCGGGAGTCGAGCAGTTCTTC,CASSFPGVEQFF
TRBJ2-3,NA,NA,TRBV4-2,TGTGCCAGCAGCCAAGAGGGAGCGGCGACAGATACGCAGTATTTT,CASSQEGAATDTQYF
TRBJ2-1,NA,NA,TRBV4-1,TGCGCCAGCAGCCCCCCAGGGACTCCATCAATCTCCTACAATGAGCAGTTCTTC,CASSPPGTPSISYNEQFF
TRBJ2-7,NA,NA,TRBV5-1,TGCGCCAGCAGGGGGCCGGGGGTCGACGAGCAGTACTTC,CASRGPGVDEQYF
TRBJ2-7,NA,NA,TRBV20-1,TGCAGTGCGCGACAGGTTTACGAGCAGTACTTC,CSARQVYEQYF
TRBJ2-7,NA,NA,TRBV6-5,TGTGCCAGCAGAAGGGGCAGCCTCTACGAGCAGTACTTC,CASRRGSLYEQYF